This paragraph covers one T cell receptor (beta chain) sequence. TCRdb analysed the 5' RACE reads with MiXCR anew, one entry per CDR3 protein. Of about 53,000 distinct CDR3 sequences detected, 24% appear once; the ten largest clones hold 3.2%. V shed 2 bases, J shed 3 bases, and the junction held 9 bases outside the gene matches. Germline V gene data show CDR1 as DFQATT and CDR2 as SNEGSKA (reference sequence). The CDR3 runs to 16 residues. The source material was tumor-infiltrating naive CD4+ T cells sorted from the breast tumor. This sample's subset: naive CD4+ T cells, CD4+CD45RA+CD25-. This rearrangement joins TRBV20-1 to TRBJ1-1, with 10 bases lining up with TRBD1. The sequence was collected from a female donor with breast cancer. CDR3 sequence: CSARPRDRGPDTEAFF. As DNA, the CDR3 is TGCAGTGCTAGACCTCGGGACAGGGGCCCTGACACTGAAGCTTTCTTT.